This TCR beta chain was documented in a study of blood T cells in healthy people across ages. Unmatched junction bases numbered 13, after V lost 4 bases and J lost 11 bases. The germline CDR1 and CDR2 sequences are DFQATT and SNEGSKA (reference sequence). The length of the CDR3 is 14 residues. The authors ran a second PCR of roughly 6 to 12 cycles using a sample-barcoded 5' primer and a J-beta primer mix. Using its own MiXCR run on the 5' RACE reads, TCRdb lists one record per CDR3 protein. The repertoire has 600,000 to 1,000,000 distinct CDR3 sequences, about 62% of them found once; the top ten carry about 20%. This clonotype was counted between two and nine times.

This sequence was found in a man aged 25-45 years in good health. The source material was blood. J is TRBJ1-5 and V is TRBV20-1; 8 bases align to TRBD1. The CDR3 spells CSAKQGGTTSAQHF. In DNA form, the CDR3 reads TGCAGTGCTAAACAGGGGGGGACAACATCGGCCCAGCATTTT.